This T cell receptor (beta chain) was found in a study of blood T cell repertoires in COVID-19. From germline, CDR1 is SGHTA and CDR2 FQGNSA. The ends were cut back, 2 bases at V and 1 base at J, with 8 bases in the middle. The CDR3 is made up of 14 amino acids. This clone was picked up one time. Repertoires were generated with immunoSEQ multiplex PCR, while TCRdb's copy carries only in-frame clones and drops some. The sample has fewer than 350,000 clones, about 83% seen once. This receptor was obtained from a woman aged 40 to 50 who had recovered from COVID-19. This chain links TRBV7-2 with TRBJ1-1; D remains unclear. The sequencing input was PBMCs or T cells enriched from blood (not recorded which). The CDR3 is CASSLRRPNTEAFF. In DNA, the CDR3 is TGTGCCAGCAGCTTAAGGCGGCCGAACACTGAAGCTTTCTTT.